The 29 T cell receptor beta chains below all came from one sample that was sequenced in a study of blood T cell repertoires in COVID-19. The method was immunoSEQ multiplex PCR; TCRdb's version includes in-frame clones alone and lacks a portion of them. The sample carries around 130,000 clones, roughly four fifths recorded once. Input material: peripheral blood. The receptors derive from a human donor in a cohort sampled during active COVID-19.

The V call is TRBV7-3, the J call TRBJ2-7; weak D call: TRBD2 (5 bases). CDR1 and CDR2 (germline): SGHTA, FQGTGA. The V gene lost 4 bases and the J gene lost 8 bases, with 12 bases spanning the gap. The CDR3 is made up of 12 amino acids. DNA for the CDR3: TGTGCCAGCAGCTCGGACTCTGGGCAGCAGTACTTC. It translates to CASSSDSGQQYF.

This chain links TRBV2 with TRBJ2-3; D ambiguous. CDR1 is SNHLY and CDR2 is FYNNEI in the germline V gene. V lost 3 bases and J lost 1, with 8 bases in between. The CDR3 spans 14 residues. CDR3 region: CASSELAGTDTQYF. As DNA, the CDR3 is TGTGCCAGCAGTGAGTTAGCTGGCACAGATACGCAGTATTTT. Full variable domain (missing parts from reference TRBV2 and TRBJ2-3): EPEVTQTPSHQVTQMGQEVILRCVPISNHLYFYWYRQILGQKVEFLVSFYNNEISEKSEIFDDQFSVERPDGSNFTLKIRSTKLEDSAMYFCASSELAGTDTQYFGPGTRLTVL.

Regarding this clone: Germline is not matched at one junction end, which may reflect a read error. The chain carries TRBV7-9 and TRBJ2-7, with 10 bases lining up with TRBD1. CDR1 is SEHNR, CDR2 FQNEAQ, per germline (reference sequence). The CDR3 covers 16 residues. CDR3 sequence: CASSSPRGQGFYAQYF. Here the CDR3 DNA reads TGTGCCAGCAGCTCGCCACGGGGACAGGGGTTCTACGCGCAGTACTTC.

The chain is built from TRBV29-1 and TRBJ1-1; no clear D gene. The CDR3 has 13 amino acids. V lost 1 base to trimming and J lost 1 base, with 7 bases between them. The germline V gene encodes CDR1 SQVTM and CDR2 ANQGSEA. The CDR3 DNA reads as TGCAGCGTTGAAGGCTGGAGGAACACTGAAGCTTTCTTT. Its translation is CSVEGWRNTEAFF.

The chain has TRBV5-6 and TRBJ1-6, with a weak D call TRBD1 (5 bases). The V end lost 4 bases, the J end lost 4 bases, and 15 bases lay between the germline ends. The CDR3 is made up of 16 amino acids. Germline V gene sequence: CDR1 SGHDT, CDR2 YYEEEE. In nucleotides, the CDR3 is TGTGCCAGCAGCCTTCGGGCAGGGCCTTATAATTCACCCCTCCACTTT. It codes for CASSLRAGPYNSPLHF.

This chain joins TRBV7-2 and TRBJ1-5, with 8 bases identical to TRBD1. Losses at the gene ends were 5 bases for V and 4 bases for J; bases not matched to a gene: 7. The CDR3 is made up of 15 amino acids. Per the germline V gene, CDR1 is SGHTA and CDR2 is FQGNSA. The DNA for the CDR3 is TGTGCCAGCAGCAAAGGACAGGGCCCAAATCAGCCCCAGCATTTT. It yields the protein CASSKGQGPNQPQHF.

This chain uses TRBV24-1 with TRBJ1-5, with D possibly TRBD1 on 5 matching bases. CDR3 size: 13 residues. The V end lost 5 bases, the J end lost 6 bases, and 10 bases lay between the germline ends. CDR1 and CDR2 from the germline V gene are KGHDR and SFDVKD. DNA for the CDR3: TGTGCCACCAGTGGGCAGGGAGGTCAGCCCCAGCATTTT. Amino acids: CATSGQGGQPQHF.

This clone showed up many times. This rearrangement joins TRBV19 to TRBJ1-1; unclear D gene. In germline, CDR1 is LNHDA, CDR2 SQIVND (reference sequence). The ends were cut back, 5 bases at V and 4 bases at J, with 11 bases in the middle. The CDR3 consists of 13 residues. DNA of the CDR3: TGTGCCAGTAGTTCTACACCGGGCACTGAAGCTTTCTTT. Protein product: CASSSTPGTEAFF.

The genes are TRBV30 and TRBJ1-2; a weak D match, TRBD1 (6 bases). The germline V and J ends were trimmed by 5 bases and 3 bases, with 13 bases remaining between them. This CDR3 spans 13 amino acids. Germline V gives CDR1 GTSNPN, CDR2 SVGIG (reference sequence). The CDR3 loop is CAWDVRGYYGYTF. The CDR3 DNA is TGTGCCTGGGACGTCAGGGGCTACTATGGCTACACCTTC. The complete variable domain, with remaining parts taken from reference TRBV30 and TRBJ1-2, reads SQTIHQWPATLVQPVGSPLSLECTVEGTSNPNLYWYRQAAGRGLQLLFYSVGIGQISSEVPQNLSASRPQDRQFILSSKKLLLSDSGFYLCAWDVRGYYGYTFGSGTRLTVV.

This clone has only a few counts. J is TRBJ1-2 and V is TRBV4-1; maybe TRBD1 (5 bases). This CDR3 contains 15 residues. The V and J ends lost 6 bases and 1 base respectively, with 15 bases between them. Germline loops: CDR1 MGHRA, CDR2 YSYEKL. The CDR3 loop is CASRRDSSLNYGYTF. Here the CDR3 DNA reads TGCGCCAGCAGAAGGGACTCGTCGCTTAACTATGGCTACACCTTC.

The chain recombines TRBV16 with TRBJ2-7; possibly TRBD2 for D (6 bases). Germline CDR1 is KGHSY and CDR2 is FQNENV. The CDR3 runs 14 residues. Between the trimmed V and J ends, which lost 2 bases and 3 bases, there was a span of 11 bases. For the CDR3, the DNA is TGTGCCAGCAGCCAAGAAGAAGCGGGCTACGAGCAGTACTTC. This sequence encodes CASSQEEAGYEQYF. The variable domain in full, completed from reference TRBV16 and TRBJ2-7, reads GEEVAQTPKHLVRGEGQKAKLYCAPIKGHSYVFWYQQVLKNEFKFLISFQNENVFDETGMPKERFSAKCLPNSPCSLEIQATKLEDSAVYFCASSQEEAGYEQYFGPGTRLTVT.

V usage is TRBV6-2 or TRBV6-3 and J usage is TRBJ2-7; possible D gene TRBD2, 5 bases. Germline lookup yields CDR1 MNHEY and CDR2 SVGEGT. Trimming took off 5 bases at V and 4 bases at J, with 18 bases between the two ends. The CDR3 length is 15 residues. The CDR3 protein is CASSPSDAGRYEQYF. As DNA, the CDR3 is TGTGCCAGCAGTCCCTCCGATGCGGGCCGGTACGAGCAGTACTTC.

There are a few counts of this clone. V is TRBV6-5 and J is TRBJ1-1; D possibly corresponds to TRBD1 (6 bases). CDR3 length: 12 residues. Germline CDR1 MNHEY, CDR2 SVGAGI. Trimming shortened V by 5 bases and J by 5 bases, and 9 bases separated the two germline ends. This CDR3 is CASSHGTTEAFF. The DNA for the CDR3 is TGTGCCAGCAGTCACGGGACAACTGAAGCTTTCTTT.

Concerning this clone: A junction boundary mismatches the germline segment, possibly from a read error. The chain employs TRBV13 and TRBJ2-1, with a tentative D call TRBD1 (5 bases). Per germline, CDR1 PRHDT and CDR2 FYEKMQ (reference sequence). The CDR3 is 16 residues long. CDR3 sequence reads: CASSSTGNLAYIEQFF. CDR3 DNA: TGTGCCAGCAGCTCTACAGGAAATTTGGCGTACATTGAGCAGTTCTTC.

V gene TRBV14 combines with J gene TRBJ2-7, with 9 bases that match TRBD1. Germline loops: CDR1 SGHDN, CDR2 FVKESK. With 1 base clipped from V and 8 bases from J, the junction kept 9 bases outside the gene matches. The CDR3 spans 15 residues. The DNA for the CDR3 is TGTGCCAGCAGCCAAGTAACAGGGGGCTTACTACAGCAGTACTTC. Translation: CASSQVTGGLLQQYF. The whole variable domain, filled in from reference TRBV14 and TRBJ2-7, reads EAGVTQFPSHSVIEKGQTVTLRCDPISGHDNLYWYRRVMGKEIKFLLHFVKESKQDESGMPNNRFLAERTGGTYSTLKVQPAELEDSGVYFCASSQVTGGLLQQYFGPGTRLTVT.

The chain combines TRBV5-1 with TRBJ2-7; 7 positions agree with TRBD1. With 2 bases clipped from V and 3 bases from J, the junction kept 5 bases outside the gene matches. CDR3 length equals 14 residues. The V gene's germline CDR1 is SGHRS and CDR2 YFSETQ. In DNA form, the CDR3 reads TGCGCCAGCAGCTTCAGGGGGAACCTCTACGAGCAGTACTTC. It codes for CASSFRGNLYEQYF.

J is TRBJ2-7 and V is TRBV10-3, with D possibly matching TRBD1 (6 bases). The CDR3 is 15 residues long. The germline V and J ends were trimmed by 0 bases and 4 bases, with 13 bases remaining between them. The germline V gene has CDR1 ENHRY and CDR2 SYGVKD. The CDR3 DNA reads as TGTGCCATCAGTGAGTCGGGGGACATGTGGTACGAGCAGTACTTC. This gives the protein CAISESGDMWYEQYF.

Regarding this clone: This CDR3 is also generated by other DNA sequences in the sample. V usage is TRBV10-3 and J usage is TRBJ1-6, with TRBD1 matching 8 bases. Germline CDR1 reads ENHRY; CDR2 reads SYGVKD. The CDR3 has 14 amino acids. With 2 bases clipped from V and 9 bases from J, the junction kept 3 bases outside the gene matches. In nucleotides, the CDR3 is TGTGCCATCAGTGAGGGACAGGGTGGTTCACCCCTCCACTTT. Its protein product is CAISEGQGGSPLHF.

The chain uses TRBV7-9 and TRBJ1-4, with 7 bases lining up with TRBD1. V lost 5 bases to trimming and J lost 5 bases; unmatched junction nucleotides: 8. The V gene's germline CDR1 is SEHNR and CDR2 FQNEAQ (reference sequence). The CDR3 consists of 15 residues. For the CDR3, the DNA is TGTGCCAGCAGCGGGTGGGACAGTTCGAATGAAAAACTGTTTTTT. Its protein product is CASSGWDSSNEKLFF.

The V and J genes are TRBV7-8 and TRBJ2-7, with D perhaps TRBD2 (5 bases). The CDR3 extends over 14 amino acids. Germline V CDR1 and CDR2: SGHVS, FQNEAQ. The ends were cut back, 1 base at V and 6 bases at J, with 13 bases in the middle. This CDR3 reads CASSLDVAGLEQYF. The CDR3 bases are TGTGCCAGCAGCTTAGACGTGGCGGGTCTCGAGCAGTACTTC.

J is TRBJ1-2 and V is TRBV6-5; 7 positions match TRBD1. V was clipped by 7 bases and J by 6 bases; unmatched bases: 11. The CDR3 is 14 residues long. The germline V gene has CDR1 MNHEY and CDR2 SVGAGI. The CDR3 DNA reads TGTGCCAGCATCCCACAGGGGAGGATTGATGGCTACACCTTC. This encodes CASIPQGRIDGYTF.

The CDR3 nucleotides read TGTGCCAGCAGCCCGGCACCGCGGCCAGTTCAAGAGACCCAGTACTTC. It codes for CASSPAPRPVQETQYF. The chain combines TRBV5-5 with TRBJ2-5; D gene ambiguous. Germline-derived CDR1 and CDR2 are SGHKS and YYEKEE (reference sequence). This CDR3 has 16 residues. V was trimmed by 4 bases and J by 2 bases, leaving 18 bases between them.

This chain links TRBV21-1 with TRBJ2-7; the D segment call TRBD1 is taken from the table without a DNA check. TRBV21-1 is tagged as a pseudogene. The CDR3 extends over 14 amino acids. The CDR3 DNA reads TGTGCCAGCAGCGAATGGGACAGCTCCTACGAGCAGTACTTC. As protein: CASSEWDSSYEQYF.

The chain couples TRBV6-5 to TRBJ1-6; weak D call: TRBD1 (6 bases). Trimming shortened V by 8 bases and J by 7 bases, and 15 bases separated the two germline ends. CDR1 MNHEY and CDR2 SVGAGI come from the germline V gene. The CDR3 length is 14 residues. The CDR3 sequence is CASGAGQGNSPLHF. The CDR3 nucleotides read TGTGCCAGCGGGGCGGGTCAGGGGAATTCACCCCTCCACTTT.

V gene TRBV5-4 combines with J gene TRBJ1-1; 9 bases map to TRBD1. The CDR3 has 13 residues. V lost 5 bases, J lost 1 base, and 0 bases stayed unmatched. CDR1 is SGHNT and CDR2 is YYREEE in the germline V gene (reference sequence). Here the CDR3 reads CASRGQGNTEAFF. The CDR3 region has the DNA TGTGCCAGCAGGGGACAGGGGAACACTGAAGCTTTCTTT.

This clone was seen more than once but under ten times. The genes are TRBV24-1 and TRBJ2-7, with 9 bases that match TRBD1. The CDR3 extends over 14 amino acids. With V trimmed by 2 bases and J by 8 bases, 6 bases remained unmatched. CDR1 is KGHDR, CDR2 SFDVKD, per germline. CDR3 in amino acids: CATSDSRQGGKQYF. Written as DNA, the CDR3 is TGTGCCACCAGTGATTCTCGACAGGGGGGGAAGCAGTACTTC.

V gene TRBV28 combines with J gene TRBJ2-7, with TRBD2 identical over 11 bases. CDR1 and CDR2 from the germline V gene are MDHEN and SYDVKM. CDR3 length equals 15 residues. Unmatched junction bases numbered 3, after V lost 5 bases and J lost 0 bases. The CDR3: CASSPLAGDSYEQYF. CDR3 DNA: TGTGCCAGCAGTCCACTAGCGGGGGACTCCTACGAGCAGTACTTC. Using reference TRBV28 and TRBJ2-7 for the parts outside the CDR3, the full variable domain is DVKVTQSSRYLVKRTGEKVFLECVQDMDHENMFWYRQDPGLGLRLIYFSYDVKMKEKGDIPEGYSVSREKKERFSLILESASTNQTSMYLCASSPLAGDSYEQYFGPGTRLTVT.

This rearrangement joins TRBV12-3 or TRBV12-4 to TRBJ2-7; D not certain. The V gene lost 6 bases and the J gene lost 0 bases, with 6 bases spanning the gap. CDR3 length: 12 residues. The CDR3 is CASSFLSYEQYF. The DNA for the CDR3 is TGTGCCAGCAGCTTCCTCTCCTACGAGCAGTACTTC.

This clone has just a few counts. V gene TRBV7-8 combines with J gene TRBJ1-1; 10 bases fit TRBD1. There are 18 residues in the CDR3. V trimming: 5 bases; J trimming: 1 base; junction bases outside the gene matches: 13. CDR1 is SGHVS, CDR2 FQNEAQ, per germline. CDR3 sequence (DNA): TGTGCCAGCAGCGCAGCGGGACAGGGGACTTATGGGAACACTGAAGCTTTCTTT. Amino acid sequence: CASSAAGQGTYGNTEAFF.